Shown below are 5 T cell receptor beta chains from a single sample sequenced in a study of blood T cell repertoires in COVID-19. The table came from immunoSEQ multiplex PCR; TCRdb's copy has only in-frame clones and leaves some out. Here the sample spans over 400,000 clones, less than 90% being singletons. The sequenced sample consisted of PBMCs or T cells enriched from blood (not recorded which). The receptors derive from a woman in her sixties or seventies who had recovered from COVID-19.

CDR3 DNA: TGTGCCAGTAGTACTAGCGGGGGCTACAATGAGCAGTTCTTC. This gives the protein CASSTSGGYNEQFF. V is TRBV19 and J is TRBJ2-1; 10 bases align to TRBD2. The V gene's germline CDR1 is LNHDA and CDR2 SQIVND (reference sequence). CDR3 length: 14 residues. The V gene end was trimmed by 4 bases and the J gene end by 3 bases; junction bases not matched to a gene: 0. Based on the CDR3 plus reference TRBV19 and TRBJ2-1, the full variable domain is DGGITQSPKYLFRKEGQNVTLSCEQNLNHDAMYWYRQDPGQGLRLIYYSQIVNDFQKGDIAEGYSVSREKKESFPLTVTSAQKNPTAFYLCASSTSGGYNEQFFGPGTRLTVL.

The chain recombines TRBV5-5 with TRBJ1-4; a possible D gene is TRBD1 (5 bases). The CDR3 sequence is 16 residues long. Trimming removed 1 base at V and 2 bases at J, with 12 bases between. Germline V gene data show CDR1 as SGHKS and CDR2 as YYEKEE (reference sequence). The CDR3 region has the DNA TGTGCCAGCAGCTTGAGGCGAGACAGCACTAATGAAAAACTGTTTTTT. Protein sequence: CASSLRRDSTNEKLFF.

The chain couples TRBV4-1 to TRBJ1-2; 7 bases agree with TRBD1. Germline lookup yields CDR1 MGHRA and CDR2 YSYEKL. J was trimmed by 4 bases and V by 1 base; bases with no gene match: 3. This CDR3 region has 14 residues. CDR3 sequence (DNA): TGCGCCAGCAGCCAAGGACAGGGAACCTATGGCTACACCTTC. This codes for CASSQGQGTYGYTF.

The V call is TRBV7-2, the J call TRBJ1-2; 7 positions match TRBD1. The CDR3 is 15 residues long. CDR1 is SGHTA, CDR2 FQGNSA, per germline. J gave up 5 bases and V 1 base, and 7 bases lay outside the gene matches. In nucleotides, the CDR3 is TGTGCCAGCAGCTTAGAGCAGGGGGGCATTTATGGCTACACCTTC. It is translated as CASSLEQGGIYGYTF.

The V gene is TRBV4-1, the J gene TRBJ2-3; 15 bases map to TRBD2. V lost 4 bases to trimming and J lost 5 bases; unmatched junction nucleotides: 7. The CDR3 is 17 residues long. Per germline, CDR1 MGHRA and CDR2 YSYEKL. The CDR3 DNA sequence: TGCGCCAGCAGCCCCCGGACTAGCGGGGGGGGCATAGATACGCAGTATTTT. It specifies CASSPRTSGGGIDTQYF.